The TCR beta chain described here comes from a study of blood T cells in healthy people across ages. For this clonotype: A read error may produce the germline difference seen at one junction end.

PCR was performed a second time for roughly 7 to 12 cycles using a sample-barcoded 5' primer and a J-beta primer mix. One entry per CDR3 protein results from TCRdb running MiXCR on the 5' RACE reads. In the table there are 1,500,000 or so distinct CDR3 sequences, 40% to 45% of which are singletons. The TCR originated in a woman aged 18-29 years in good health. The sequenced material came from blood.

The CDR3 region is CASGQELAPYEQYF. CDR3 nucleotide sequence: TGTGCCAGCGGCCAAGAACTAGCCCCCTACGAGCAGTACTTC. The chain recombines TRBV3-1 with TRBJ2-5, with a tentative D call TRBD2 (6 bases). The last part of the DNA fits TRBJ2-7 better; the J call may be wrong. CDR3 length equals 14 residues. From germline, CDR1 is LGHDT and CDR2 YNNKEL (reference sequence).